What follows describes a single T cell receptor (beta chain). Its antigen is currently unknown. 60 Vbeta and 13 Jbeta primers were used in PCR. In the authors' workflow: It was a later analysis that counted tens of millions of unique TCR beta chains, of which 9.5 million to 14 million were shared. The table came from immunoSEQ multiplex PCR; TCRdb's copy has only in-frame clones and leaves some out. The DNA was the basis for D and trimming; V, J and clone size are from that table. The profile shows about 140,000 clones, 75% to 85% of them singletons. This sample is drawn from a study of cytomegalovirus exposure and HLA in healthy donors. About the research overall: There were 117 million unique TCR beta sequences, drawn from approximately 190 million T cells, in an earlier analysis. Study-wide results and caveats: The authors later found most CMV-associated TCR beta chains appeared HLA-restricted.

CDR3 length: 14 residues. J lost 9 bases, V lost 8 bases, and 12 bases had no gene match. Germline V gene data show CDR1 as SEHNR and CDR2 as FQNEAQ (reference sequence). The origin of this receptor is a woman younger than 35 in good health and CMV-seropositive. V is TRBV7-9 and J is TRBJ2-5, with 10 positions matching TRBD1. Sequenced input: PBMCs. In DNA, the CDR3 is TGTGCCAGCCATTCCGGGACAGGGGATTCGGCCCAGTACTTC. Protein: CASHSGTGDSAQYF.